This TCR beta chain emerged from a study of shared clonotypes between healthy human individuals. In the authors' workflow: There were no quality scores in the junction-only immunoSEQ sequences, so filtering differed. Profiled with immunoSEQ multiplex PCR; TCRdb holds only in-frame clones, not every one. For V, J and clone size, that table is used; D and trimming come from the DNA. The sample lists approximately 2,300,000 clones, just under 95% occurring once. The CDR3 totals 15 residues. The V and J ends lost 1 base and 4 bases, in that order; junction bases with no gene match: 6. The germline V gene has CDR1 LNHDA and CDR2 SQIVND (reference sequence). Donors were healthy HIV-negative adults without recent acute infections or vaccinations.

Sequenced: naive CD4+ T cells from PBMCs. Subset: CD45RA+ positively selected. The rearrangement links TRBV19 to TRBJ1-2; 7 bases agree with TRBD1. The clonotype was recovered from a man between 18 and 29 years old in good health. Some clones in this sample may be carry-over from other donors' samples. In nucleotides, the CDR3 is TGTGCCAGTAGTATAGGGGGACAGTTCCCCTATGGCTACACCTTC. Translating it yields CASSIGGQFPYGYTF. The complete variable domain, with remaining parts taken from reference TRBV19 and TRBJ1-2, reads DGGITQSPKYLFRKEGQNVTLSCEQNLNHDAMYWYRQDPGQGLRLIYYSQIVNDFQKGDIAEGYSVSREKKESFPLTVTSAQKNPTAFYLCASSIGGQFPYGYTFGSGTRLTVV.